This T cell receptor (beta chain) was obtained from a study of ipilimumab plus nivolumab after autologous stem cell transplantation. Sequencing was performed with immunoSEQ multiplex PCR; in TCRdb, only in-frame clones are kept and a portion is missing. The data hold tens of thousands of clones, with about 83% observed a single time. Patients got 3 mg/kg IV nivolumab weeks 1, 4, 7, 10, then biweekly through week 26. Material: PBMCs, obtained in a trial of ipilimumab plus nivolumab as post-transplant consolidation. The clonotype comes from a male donor with diffuse large B-cell lymphoma.

CDR3 sequence (DNA): TGTGCCAGCAGCAACCGGGACAGGACCCTCACCTACGAGCAGTACTTC. Protein product: CASSNRDRTLTYEQYF. V gene TRBV7-2 combines with J gene TRBJ2-7; 8 bases agree with TRBD1. This CDR3 has 16 residues. Trimming at V came to 5 bases and at J to 2 bases, leaving 11 bases not matched to a gene. In germline, CDR1 is SGHTA, CDR2 FQGNSA.